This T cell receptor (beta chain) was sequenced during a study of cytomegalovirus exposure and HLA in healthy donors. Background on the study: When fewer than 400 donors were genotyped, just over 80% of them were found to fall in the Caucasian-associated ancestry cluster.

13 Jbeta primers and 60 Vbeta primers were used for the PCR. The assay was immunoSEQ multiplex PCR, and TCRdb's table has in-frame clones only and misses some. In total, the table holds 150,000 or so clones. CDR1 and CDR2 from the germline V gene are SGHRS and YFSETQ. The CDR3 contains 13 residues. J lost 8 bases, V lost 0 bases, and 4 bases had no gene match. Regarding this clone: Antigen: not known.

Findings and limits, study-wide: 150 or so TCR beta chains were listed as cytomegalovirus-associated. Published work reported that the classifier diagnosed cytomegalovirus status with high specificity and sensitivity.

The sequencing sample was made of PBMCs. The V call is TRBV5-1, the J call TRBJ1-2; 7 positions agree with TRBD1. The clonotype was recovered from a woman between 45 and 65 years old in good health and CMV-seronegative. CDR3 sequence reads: CASSLEGAGGYTF. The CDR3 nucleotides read TGCGCCAGCAGCTTGGAGGGGGCGGGAGGCTACACCTTC.